Sequencing of this T cell receptor beta chain was carried out in a study of T cells in Graves' hyperthyroidism and ophthalmopathy. The wider study: Peripheral blood was obtained at initial diagnosis, preceding any treatment.

General observations from the study: Clonotypes that were expanded in thyroid above 0.001 mostly appeared in blood too.

V dropped 6 bases and J dropped 3 bases, with 5 bases sitting between them. The germline CDR1 and CDR2 sequences are SQVTM and ANQGSEA. The CDR3 runs to 10 residues. What was amplified from RNA transcripts were TCR beta CDR3 regions. A set of HTBI primers served as the primers for a first-round RT-PCR of the TCR CDR3. TCRdb reprocessed the multiplex PCR reads via MiXCR and lists one record per CDR3 protein. The sample lists around 300,000 distinct CDR3 sequences; around 15% were seen once. This clonotype was detected ten times or more. Its antigen is not identified. Disease duration under 2 months; hyperthyroidism patients were aged 18 to 65. Preceding any ophthalmopathy symptoms, the blood sample dates from first hyperthyroidism diagnosis.

This clonotype originated in a woman aged 50 to 65 with Graves' hyperthyroidism that later progressed to Graves' ophthalmopathy. This chain uses TRBV29-1 with TRBJ1-1; no reliable D call. Sequenced input: blood. The CDR3 region has the DNA TGCAGCGTAGGAGACACTGAAGCTTTCTTT. Amino acid sequence: CSVGDTEAFF.